This is a list of T cell receptor beta chains from one sample in a study of blood T cell repertoires in COVID-19. Sequencing used immunoSEQ multiplex PCR; TCRdb keeps in-frame clones, though not all of them. The sample records tens of thousands of clones, around 80% being singletons. Sequencing input: peripheral blood. The receptors originated from a man in his sixties with active or convalescent COVID-19. CDR3s include the opening cysteine and the closing phenylalanine or tryptophan. The order of the fields is J gene, D gene, V gene, CDR3 length, clone size, CDR3 DNA, CDR3 protein. A D gene is named only where the DNA matches it firmly. Not every row has a clone size; where given, it reads once, few, many or a size class.

TRBJ2-7	.	TRBV3-1/TRBV3-2	14	.	TGTGCCAGCAGTGGGGGCCCTTTCCTTGGCGAGCAGTACTTC	CASSGGPFLGEQYF
TRBJ1-4	TRBD1	TRBV9	15	.	TGTGCCAGCAGCGCAGACAGGGGTTCTAATGAAAAACTGTTTTTT	CASSADRGSNEKLFF
TRBJ2-4	TRBD1	TRBV18	14	few	TGTGCCAGCTCAGAGCAAGACAGGGTGAGCATTCAGTACTTC	CASSEQDRVSIQYF
TRBJ2-5	TRBD1	TRBV5-1	15	.	TGCGCCAGCGGCCTACAGGGGCAACCGTCAGAGACCCAGTACTTC	CASGLQGQPSETQYF
TRBJ1-1	.	TRBV30	13	.	TGTGCCTGGAGTGCCCCCGGTCTGGCTGAAGCTTTCTTT	CAWSAPGLAEAFF
TRBJ1-3	TRBD1	TRBV28	17	.	TGTGCCAGCAGTTTCCCGGGACAGGGGTCGATTAGAAACACCATATATTTT	CASSFPGQGSIRNTIYF
TRBJ1-4	TRBD1	TRBV6-5	14	.	TGTGCCAGCACCCCGACAGGGGGCCGCGAAAAACTGTTTTTT	CASTPTGGREKLFF
TRBJ1-1	.	TRBV12-3/TRBV12-4	11	.	TGTGCCAGCAGTTTCGGGGGTGAAGCTTTCTTT	CASSFGGEAFF
TRBJ1-4	TRBD1	TRBV2	14	.	TGTGCCAGCGGGGACAGGGAGGGTAGTGAAAAACTGTTTTTT	CASGDREGSEKLFF
TRBJ2-5	.	TRBV30	12	.	TGTGCCTGGAGTCCCGGAGAAGAGACCCAGTACTTC	CAWSPGEETQYF
TRBJ2-5	.	TRBV7-2	14	.	TGTGCCAGCCATTCCCCCCCCGGGGGAGAGACCCAGTACTTC	CASHSPPGGETQYF
TRBJ2-7	TRBD1	TRBV6-4	13	few	TGTGCCAGCAGTCGCGACAGGGGCTACGAGCAGTACTTC	CASSRDRGYEQYF
TRBJ2-7	TRBD1	TRBV28	15	.	TGTGCCAGCAGTACCCCGACAGGGGGCAAAAACGAGCAGTACTTC	CASSTPTGGKNEQYF
TRBJ2-2	.	TRBV19	14	.	TGTGCCAGTACTCGTAGGGCAGGGACCGGGGAGCTGTTTTTT	CASTRRAGTGELFF
TRBJ2-7	.	TRBV7-3	13	.	TGTGCCAGCAGCTTAAAACAAAATGACGAGCAGTACTTC	CASSLKQNDEQYF
TRBJ1-2	TRBD1	TRBV2	13	.	TGTGCCAGCAGACAGGGGGGGTACTATGGCTACACCTTC	CASRQGGYYGYTF
TRBJ1-6	.	TRBV20-1	12	once	TGCAGTGCTAGTACAGATTATTCACCCCTCCACTTT	CSASTDYSPLHF
TRBJ1-5	TRBD1	TRBV18	15	once	TGTGCCAGCTCACCGAGCCGGGACAGGGATCAGCCCCAGCATTTT	CASSPSRDRDQPQHF
TRBJ1-1	.	TRBV2	15	.	TGTGCCAGCCTTAAGGAAAGGGGTAGGAACACTGAAGCTTTCTTT	CASLKERGRNTEAFF
TRBJ2-1	TRBD1	TRBV28	16	few	TGTGCCAGCAGTTTCAGGGGGTTGGACCTGTCCGATGAGCAGTTCTTC	CASSFRGLDLSDEQFF
TRBJ1-6	.	TRBV9	15	few	TGTGCCAGCAGTCGACAGCACTCCTATAATTCACCCCTCCACTTT	CASSRQHSYNSPLHF
TRBJ2-2	.	TRBV10-3	13	.	TGTGCCATCAGAGGGGAAGGGGGCGGGGAGCTGTTTTTT	CAIRGEGGGELFF
TRBJ1-3	TRBD1	TRBV5-5	15	.	TGTGCCAGCAGAACCGGGACAGGGGCTGGAAACACCATATATTTT	CASRTGTGAGNTIYF
TRBJ2-2	.	TRBV5-1	14	.	TGCGCCAGCAGCTTGTTTTCCCAGGGCGGGGAGCTGTTTTTT	CASSLFSQGGELFF
TRBJ2-7	TRBD1	TRBV11-3	13	.	TGTGCCAGCAGCCCTACAACAGGGGGCGAGCAGTACTTC	CASSPTTGGEQYF
TRBJ2-5	.	TRBV5-4	17	.	TGTGCCAGCAGCTTGGCCGGTCGCACAGGTGGGCAAGAGACCCAGTACTTC	CASSLAGRTGGQETQYF
TRBJ2-5	TRBD2	TRBV18	15	.	TGTGCCAGCTCACCACTAGCGGGGGGCCAAGAGACCCAGTACTTC	CASSPLAGGQETQYF
TRBJ1-6	TRBD1	TRBV10-3	16	many	TGTGCCATCAGTGAGGCAGTGGGACAGCGTAATTCACCCCTCCACTTT	CAISEAVGQRNSPLHF
TRBJ2-7	TRBD1	TRBV29-1	14	.	TGCAGCGTTGAGCTCCCGGGACAGGGTTACGAGCAGTACTTC	CSVELPGQGYEQYF
TRBJ2-7	TRBD1	TRBV28	14	.	TGTGCCAGCAGGCTAGACAGGGGGAGCTACGAGCAGTACTTC	CASRLDRGSYEQYF
TRBJ2-5	.	TRBV19	15	.	TGTGCCAGTAGCCCGGGGGTTAGATATGGAGAGACCCAGTACTTC	CASSPGVRYGETQYF
TRBJ2-7	.	TRBV9	12	.	TGTGCCAGCAGCTTGGAGGGGTACGAGCAGTACTTC	CASSLEGYEQYF
TRBJ2-7	.	TRBV6-5	13	.	TGTGCCAGCACCAACTCTAACTCCCACGAGCAGTACTTC	CASTNSNSHEQYF
TRBJ1-1	.	TRBV3-1/TRBV3-2	13	.	TGTGCCAGCAGCCCCGGCGGGACGGCTGAAGCTTTCTTT	CASSPGGTAEAFF
TRBJ1-4	.	TRBV11-2	19	.	TGTGCCAGCAGCTTAGGCTTGGGACACCTTTACCCAACTAATGAAAAACTGTTTTTT	CASSLGLGHLYPTNEKLFF
TRBJ2-5	.	TRBV7-2	14	.	TGTGCCACCACCATCCCGGGGGTCCAAGAGACCCAGTACTTC	CATTIPGVQETQYF
TRBJ2-2	.	TRBV7-3	15	.	TGTGCCAGCAGCGGTCGACAAGGAGGGACCGGGGAGCTGTTTTTT	CASSGRQGGTGELFF
TRBJ1-6	.	TRBV30	14	.	TGTGCCTGGAGTCCCGGGGCGGGGAATTCACCCCTCCACTTT	CAWSPGAGNSPLHF
TRBJ1-1	.	TRBV18	16	.	TGTGCCAGCTCACCTTCGCAGCCTAGCATGAACACTGAAGCTTTCTTT	CASSPSQPSMNTEAFF